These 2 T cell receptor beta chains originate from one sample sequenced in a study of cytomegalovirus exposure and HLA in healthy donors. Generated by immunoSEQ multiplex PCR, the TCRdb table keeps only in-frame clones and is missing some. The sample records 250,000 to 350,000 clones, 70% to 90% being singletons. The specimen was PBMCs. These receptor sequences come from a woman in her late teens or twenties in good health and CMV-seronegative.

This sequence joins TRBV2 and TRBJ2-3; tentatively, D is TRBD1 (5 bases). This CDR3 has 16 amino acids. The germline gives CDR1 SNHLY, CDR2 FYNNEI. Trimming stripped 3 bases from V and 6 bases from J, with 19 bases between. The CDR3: CASSDRASQGWDTQYF. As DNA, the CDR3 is TGTGCCAGCAGTGATAGGGCTAGTCAGGGTTGGGATACGCAGTATTTT.

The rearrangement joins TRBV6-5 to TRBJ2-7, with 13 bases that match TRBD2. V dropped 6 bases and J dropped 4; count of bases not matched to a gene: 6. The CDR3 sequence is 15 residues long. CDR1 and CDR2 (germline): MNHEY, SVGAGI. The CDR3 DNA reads TGTGCCAGCAGCTTACTAGCGGGAGGGCCTTACGAGCAGTACTTC. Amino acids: CASSLLAGGPYEQYF.